This TCR beta chain was obtained from a study of blood T cell repertoires in COVID-19. As for the study in general: The United States, Italy and Spain supplied acute and convalescent COVID-19 samples. Sources were T cells, B-cell-depleted T cells, or PBMCs; the material itself was cDNA or gDNA.

Study processing details: Amplification of reference gene primers provided the estimated nucleated cell counts. Libraries were prepared by immunoSEQ multiplex PCR; TCRdb keeps only in-frame clonotypes and omits some of them. The V and J calls and clone size were taken over from that table, and D and trimming were inferred from the DNA. The table has about 56,000 clones, about 90% seen once. The CDR3 runs 16 residues. Trimming pared 2 bases from V and 1 base from J, leaving 14 bases between. Germline values: CDR1 SEHNR, CDR2 FQNEAQ (reference sequence). Sequenced material: peripheral blood. This chain connects TRBV7-9 to TRBJ1-1; D is perhaps TRBD1 (5 bases). This receptor was taken from a human donor in a cohort sampled during active COVID-19. The CDR3 is CASSLYQGRGNTEAFF. Written as DNA, the CDR3 is TGTGCCAGCAGCTTATACCAGGGTAGAGGGAACACTGAAGCTTTCTTT.